The present T cell receptor (beta chain) was sequenced within a study of graft-versus-host responses after intestinal transplantation. Study information: Recipients got multivisceral, liver-intestinal, or isolated intestinal transplants. Recipients were all induced with anti-thymocyte globulin, then given tacrolimus and steroids for roughly three years.

Note on this clone: Its target is not known.

Method: immunoSEQ multiplex PCR; TCRdb's copy keeps in-frame clones and lacks some. The data hold nearly 95,000 clones, with roughly 91% observed a single time. The germline V gene encodes CDR1 SGHKS and CDR2 YYEKEE (reference sequence). The CDR3 sequence is 13 residues long. The junction had 4 bases not matched to a gene; V was cut back by 6 bases and J by 2 bases. The sequencing used unstimulated CD8+ T cells sorted from spleen or lymph node cells, collected before intestinal transplant. This chain links TRBV5-5 with TRBJ2-7; 8 nucleotides align to TRBD1. This clonotype was obtained from a human donor who received an intestinal transplant. CDR3 loop: CASTKQGAYEQYF. The CDR3 DNA is TGTGCCAGCACCAAACAGGGGGCCTACGAGCAGTACTTC.